Following are 7 T cell receptor beta chains from one sample sequenced in a study of identical twins. MiXCR, run by TCRdb on the 5' RACE reads, gives a single entry per CDR3 protein. The sample shows 450,000 to 500,000 distinct CDR3 sequences, roughly 13% of them seen only once. This sample also appeared in a second study, on yellow fever vaccine responses in identical twins.

The specimen sequenced was CD4+ T cells sorted from blood. The receptors stem from a woman aged 18-29 years in good health.

The gene calls are TRBV27 and TRBJ2-7, with a tentative D call TRBD1 (5 bases). CDR1 is MNHEY, CDR2 SMNVEV, per germline (reference sequence). The CDR3 is 15 amino acids. V lost 5 bases, J lost 3 bases, and 17 bases lay in between. The CDR3 bases are TGTGCCAGCAGTCCTCTGACAGTTTCCGACTACGAGCAGTACTTC. It yields the protein CASSPLTVSDYEQYF.

The genes are TRBV3-1 and TRBJ1-1; 8 bases line up with TRBD1. The V gene end was trimmed by 0 bases and the J gene end by 13 bases; junction bases not matched to a gene: 10. The CDR3 sequence is 14 residues long. Germline V gene lookup returns CDR1 LGHDT and CDR2 YNNKEL (reference sequence). The CDR3 DNA follows: TGTGCCAGCAGCCAAGATTCGCCAGGGGGCCGCGATTTCTTT. It codes for CASSQDSPGGRDFF.

This clonotype was observed a handful of times. The genes are TRBV7-9 and TRBJ2-7; no clear D. Trimming left V 3 bases short and J 4 bases short, with 19 bases between. This CDR3 is built from 16 residues. Germline-derived CDR1 and CDR2 are SEHNR and FQNEAQ (reference sequence). CDR3 loop: CASSLQGIGPSYEQYF. The CDR3 nucleotides are TGTGCCAGCAGCTTGCAAGGGATCGGGCCCTCGTACGAGCAGTACTTC. Looking up the rest from reference TRBV7-9 and TRBJ2-7 gives the full variable domain: DTGVSQNPRHKITKRGQNVTFRCDPISEHNRLYWYRQTLGQGPEFLTYFQNEAQLEKSRLLSDRFSAERPKGSFSTLEIQRTEQGDSAMYLCASSLQGIGPSYEQYFGPGTRLTVT.

This clonotype was counted a few times. V is TRBV15 and J is TRBJ2-1, with D tentatively TRBD2 (5 bases). V lost 5 bases and J 5 bases, leaving 13 bases between the germline ends. This CDR3 spans 14 amino acids. Germline loops: CDR1 LNHNV, CDR2 YYDKDF (reference sequence). The CDR3 is CATSRGSSNNEQFF. CDR3 nucleotide sequence: TGTGCCACCAGCCGTGGGTCTAGCAACAATGAGCAGTTCTTC.

This clonotype was seen many times. This sequence joins TRBV5-1 and TRBJ2-1; no reliable D call. V lost 5 bases, J lost 7 bases, and 10 bases lay in between. The CDR3 runs to 12 residues. Per the germline V gene, CDR1 is SGHRS and CDR2 is YFSETQ. CDR3 bases: TGCGCCAGCAGGCTTGGATCAAATGAGCAGTTCTTC. This translates into CASRLGSNEQFF.

The table lists this clonotype with a few counts. The V gene is TRBV19, the J gene TRBJ2-5, with TRBD2 matching 7 bases. The germline CDR1 and CDR2 sequences are LNHDA and SQIVND (reference sequence). V shed 5 bases, J shed 3 bases, and the junction held 9 bases outside the gene matches. The CDR3 has 15 amino acids. The CDR3 region has the DNA TGTGCCAGTAGTCTCGGAGGTCTAGCGGAAGAGACCCAGTACTTC. It translates to CASSLGGLAEETQYF.

This clonotype appeared a few times. The V call is TRBV6-1, the J call TRBJ1-1, with TRBD1 as a possible D gene (6 bases). The CDR3 has 15 amino acids. V shed 5 bases and J shed 3 bases, with 16 bases lying between them. CDR1 MNHNS and CDR2 SASEGT come from the germline V gene. The DNA for the CDR3 is TGTGCCAGCAGTCCTACCGGGACAAGGGACACTGAAGCTTTCTTT. Amino acid sequence: CASSPTGTRDTEAFF.